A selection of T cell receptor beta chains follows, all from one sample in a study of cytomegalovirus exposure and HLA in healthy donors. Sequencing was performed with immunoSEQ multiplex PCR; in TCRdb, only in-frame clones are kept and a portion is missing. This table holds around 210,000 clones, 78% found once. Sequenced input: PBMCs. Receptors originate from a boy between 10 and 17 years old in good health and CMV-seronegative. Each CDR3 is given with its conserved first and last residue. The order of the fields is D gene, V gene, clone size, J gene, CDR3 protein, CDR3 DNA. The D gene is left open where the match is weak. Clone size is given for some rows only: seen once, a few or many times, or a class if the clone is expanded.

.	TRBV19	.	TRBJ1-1	CASSQLQQGTEAFF	TGTGCCAGTAGTCAACTTCAACAGGGAACTGAAGCTTTCTTT
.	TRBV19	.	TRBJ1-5	CASTLARSINQPQHF	TGTGCCAGTACCCTCGCCCGGAGTATCAATCAGCCCCAGCATTTT
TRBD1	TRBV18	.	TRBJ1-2	CASSPAGQGDYGYTF	TGTGCCAGCTCACCCGCGGGACAGGGGGACTATGGCTACACCTTC
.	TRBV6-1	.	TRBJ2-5	CASSEFVCPQYF	TGTGCCAGCAGTGAATTTGTCTGTCCCCAGTACTTC
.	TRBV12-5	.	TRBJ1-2	CASGEGSRVSNYGYTF	TGTGCTAGTGGCGAGGGCTCCCGGGTTAGTAACTATGGCTACACCTTC
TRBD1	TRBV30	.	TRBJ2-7	CAWSADRGIGYEQYF	TGTGCCTGGAGTGCTGACAGGGGGATTGGCTACGAGCAGTACTTC
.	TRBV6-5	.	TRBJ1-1	CASSYGGWSTEAFF	TGTGCCAGCAGTTACGGGGGGTGGAGTACTGAAGCTTTCTTT
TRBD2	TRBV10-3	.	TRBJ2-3	CAISDLLASGGTDTQYF	TGTGCCATCAGTGATCTCTTAGCCAGCGGGGGAACAGATACGCAGTATTTT
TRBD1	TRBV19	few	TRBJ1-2	CASYISGTGVFNYGYTF	TGTGCCAGTTATATATCCGGGACAGGGGTTTTTAACTATGGCTACACCTTC
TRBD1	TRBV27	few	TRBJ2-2	CASSPRGTVLTGELFF	TGTGCCAGCAGTCCGAGGGGGACAGTGCTCACCGGGGAGCTGTTTTTT
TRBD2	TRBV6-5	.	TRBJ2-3	CASSRAGVGTDTQYF	TGTGCCAGCAGTCGAGCGGGAGTGGGCACAGATACGCAGTATTTT
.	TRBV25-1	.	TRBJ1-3	CASSEGRSGNTIYF	TGTGCCAGCAGCGAAGGGCGATCTGGAAACACCATATATTTT
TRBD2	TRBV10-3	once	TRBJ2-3	CAIGSGVSTDTQYF	TGTGCCATCGGGAGCGGGGTAAGCACAGATACGCAGTATTTT
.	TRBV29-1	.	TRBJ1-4	CSVAQLATNEKLFF	TGCAGCGTTGCACAGCTTGCAACTAATGAAAAACTGTTTTTT
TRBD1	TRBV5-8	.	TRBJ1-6	CASSLRDSRNSPLHF	TGTGCCAGCAGCTTGAGGGACAGTAGGAATTCACCCCTCCACTTT
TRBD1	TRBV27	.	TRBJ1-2	CASSPQTGLYYGYTF	TGTGCCAGCAGTCCGCAGACAGGGTTGTACTATGGCTACACCTTC
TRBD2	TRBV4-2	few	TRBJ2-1	CASSQPGGTVNEQFF	TGTGCCAGCAGCCAACCGGGGGGAACTGTCAATGAGCAGTTCTTC
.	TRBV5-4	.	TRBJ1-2	CASSPSGVDGYTF	TGTGCCAGCAGCCCTTCAGGGGTGGATGGCTACACCTTC
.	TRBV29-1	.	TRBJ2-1	CSVGTLSYYEQFF	TGCAGCGTTGGGACTTTATCCTACTATGAGCAGTTCTTC
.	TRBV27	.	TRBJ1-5	CASSLVRGSNQPQHF	TGTGCCAGCAGTTTAGTCAGGGGAAGCAATCAGCCCCAGCATTTT
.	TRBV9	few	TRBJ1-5	CASSVSGNQPQHF	TGTGCCAGCAGCGTGTCGGGCAATCAGCCCCAGCATTTT
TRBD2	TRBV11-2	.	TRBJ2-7	CASSFPGLAGVYEQYF	TGTGCCAGCAGCTTCCCCGGACTAGCGGGAGTGTACGAGCAGTACTTC
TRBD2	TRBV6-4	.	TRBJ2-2	CASSVLAGGPTGELFF	TGTGCCAGCAGTGTGCTAGCGGGAGGGCCTACCGGGGAGCTGTTTTTT
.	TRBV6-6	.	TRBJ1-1	CASIVQPNTEAFF	TGTGCCAGCATCGTACAACCGAACACTGAAGCTTTCTTT
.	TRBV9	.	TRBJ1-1	CASSFLMNTEAFF	TGTGCCAGCAGCTTCCTAATGAACACTGAAGCTTTCTTT
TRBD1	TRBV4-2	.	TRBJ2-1	CASSQRQGAYNEQFF	TGTGCCAGCAGCCAGCGACAGGGGGCTTACAATGAGCAGTTCTTC